The present entry profiles one TCR beta chain with its context. CDR1 is DFQATT and CDR2 is SNEGSKA in the germline V gene (reference sequence). Trimming took off 5 bases at V and 8 bases at J, with 10 bases between the two ends. This CDR3 contains 11 residues. This specimen comes from a study of blood T cell repertoires in COVID-19. As for the study in general: Acute-phase and convalescent COVID-19 samples originated in the United States, Italy and Spain. T cells, B-cell-depleted T cells, or PBMCs supplied cDNA or gDNA.

Original processing notes: Amplification with reference gene primers provided the estimates of nucleated cell counts. Produced via immunoSEQ multiplex PCR; TCRdb's table is partial and in-frame only. The V and J calls and clone size were taken over from that table, and D and trimming were inferred from the DNA. The sample includes about 68,000 clones, 80% to 90% seen only once; the top ten take under 1.5%. Sequencing was carried out using peripheral blood. The chain carries TRBV20-1 and TRBJ2-1; TRBD2 is a possible D gene (6 bases). The receptor was derived from an older woman with acute or convalescent COVID-19. CDR3: CSAGRGYEQFF. The CDR3 DNA reads TGCAGTGCTGGACGGGGGTATGAGCAGTTCTTC.